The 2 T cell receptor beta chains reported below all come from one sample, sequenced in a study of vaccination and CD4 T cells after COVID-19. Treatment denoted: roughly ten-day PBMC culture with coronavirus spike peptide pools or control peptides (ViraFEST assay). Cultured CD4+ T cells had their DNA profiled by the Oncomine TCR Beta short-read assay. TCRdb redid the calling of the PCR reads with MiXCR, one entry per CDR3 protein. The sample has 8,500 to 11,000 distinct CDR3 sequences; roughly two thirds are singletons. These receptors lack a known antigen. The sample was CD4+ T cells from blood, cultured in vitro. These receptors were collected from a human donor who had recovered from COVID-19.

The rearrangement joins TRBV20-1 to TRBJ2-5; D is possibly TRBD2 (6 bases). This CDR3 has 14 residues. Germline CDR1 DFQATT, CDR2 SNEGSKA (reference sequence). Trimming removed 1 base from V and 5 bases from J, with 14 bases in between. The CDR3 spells CSARGGGSRETQYF. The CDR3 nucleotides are TGCAGTGCTAGAGGTGGGGGGTCGCGGGAGACCCAGTACTTC.

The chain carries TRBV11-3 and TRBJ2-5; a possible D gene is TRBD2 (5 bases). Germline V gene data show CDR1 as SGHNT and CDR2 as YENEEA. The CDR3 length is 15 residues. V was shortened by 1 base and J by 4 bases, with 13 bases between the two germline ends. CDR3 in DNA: TGTGCCAGCAGCTTAGCCATGTCTCGGGGAGAGACCCAGTACTTC. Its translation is CASSLAMSRGETQYF. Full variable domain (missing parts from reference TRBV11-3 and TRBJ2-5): EAGVVQSPRYKIIEKKQPVAFWCNPISGHNTLYWYLQNLGQGPELLIRYENEEAVDDSQLPKDRFSAERLKGVDSTLKIQPAELGDSAVYLCASSLAMSRGETQYFGPGTRLLVL.